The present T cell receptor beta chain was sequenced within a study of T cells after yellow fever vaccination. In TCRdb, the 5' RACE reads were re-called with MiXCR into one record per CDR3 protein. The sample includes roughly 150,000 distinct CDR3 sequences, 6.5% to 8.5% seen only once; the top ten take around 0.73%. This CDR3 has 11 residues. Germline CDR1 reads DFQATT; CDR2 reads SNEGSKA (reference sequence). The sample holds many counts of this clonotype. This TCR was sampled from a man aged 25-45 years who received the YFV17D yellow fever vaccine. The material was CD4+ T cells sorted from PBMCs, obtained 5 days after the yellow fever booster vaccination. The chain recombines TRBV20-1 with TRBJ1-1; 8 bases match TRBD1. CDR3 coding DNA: TGCAGGGTGGACAGGGTCACTGAAGCTTTCTTT. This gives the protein CRVDRVTEAFF.